The 26 T cell receptor beta chains below come from one sample, sequenced in a study of blood T cell repertoires in COVID-19. The table came from immunoSEQ multiplex PCR; TCRdb's copy has only in-frame clones and leaves some out. Of 350,000 or so clones in the sample, 88% were seen once. The sample consisted of PBMCs or T cells enriched from blood (not recorded which). All receptors derive from a woman aged 25-40 years who had been exposed to COVID-19.

The chain has TRBV5-5 and TRBJ1-2; D possibly corresponds to TRBD1 (6 bases). The CDR3 consists of 15 residues. Germline-derived CDR1 and CDR2 are SGHKS and YYEKEE (reference sequence). V lost 2 bases and J 4 bases, leaving 15 bases between the germline ends. The CDR3 DNA reads TGTGCCAGCAGCTTTTCCTCCACAGGGAGCTATGGCTACACCTTC. Amino acid sequence: CASSFSSTGSYGYTF.

V gene TRBV7-2 combines with J gene TRBJ2-7, with unresolved D. CDR3 length equals 15 residues. The V and J ends lost 5 bases and 0 bases respectively, with 14 bases between them. Germline assignment: CDR1 SGHTA and CDR2 FQGNSA. The CDR3 sequence: CASSPQSTVSYEQYF. As DNA, the CDR3 is TGTGCCAGCAGCCCTCAATCCACAGTCTCCTACGAGCAGTACTTC.

The CDR3 protein is CASSPPLMWDTQYF. Here the CDR3 DNA reads TGTGCCAGCAGCCCTCCACTTATGTGGGATACGCAGTATTTT. The genes are TRBV27 and TRBJ2-3; no definite D call. The CDR3 contains 14 residues. Germline V gene data show CDR1 as MNHEY and CDR2 as SMNVEV (reference sequence). V was cut by 6 bases and J by 6 bases, with 16 bases left in between.

A few counts support this clone. V gene TRBV28 combines with J gene TRBJ2-1; D may be TRBD1 (6 bases). V lost 3 bases, J lost 10 bases, and 19 bases lay in between. The germline gives CDR1 MDHEN, CDR2 SYDVKM. The CDR3 has 15 amino acids. CDR3 region: CASSLWDNQVREQFF. In nucleotides, the CDR3 is TGTGCCAGCAGTTTGTGGGACAACCAAGTGCGCGAGCAGTTCTTC.

V is TRBV19 and J is TRBJ2-1, with D unclear. V lost 1 base and J 7 bases, leaving 5 bases between the germline ends. The CDR3 loop spans 12 amino acids. In germline, CDR1 is LNHDA, CDR2 SQIVND (reference sequence). This chain's CDR3 is CASSIGLNEQFF. The CDR3, as DNA: TGTGCCAGTAGTATAGGTCTGAATGAGCAGTTCTTC.

V gene TRBV19 combines with J gene TRBJ1-1, with D possibly matching TRBD1 (5 bases). Germline V CDR1 and CDR2: LNHDA, SQIVND (reference sequence). V gave up 6 bases and J gave up 1 base, with 9 bases separating them. The CDR3 is 13 residues long. For the CDR3, the DNA is TGTGCCAGTAGAGGCAGGGCGAACACTGAAGCTTTCTTT. Protein: CASRGRANTEAFF.

The chain recombines TRBV6-5 with TRBJ2-3, with 12 bases identical to TRBD2. CDR3 length: 15 residues. CDR1 MNHEY and CDR2 SVGAGI come from the germline V gene. V lost 5 bases and J lost 4; bases outside the gene matches: 4. The CDR3 region has the DNA TGTGCCAGCAGTCGACTAGCGGGAGCCCCAGATACGCAGTATTTT. Translation: CASSRLAGAPDTQYF.

The DNA of the CDR3 is TGTGCCAGCCGACAGGGACTAGTTAACTATGGCTACACCTTC. Protein product: CASRQGLVNYGYTF. This sequence joins TRBV28 and TRBJ1-2; 7 bases match TRBD1. Germline loops: CDR1 MDHEN, CDR2 SYDVKM. The junction had 7 bases not matched to a gene; V was cut back by 8 bases and J by 1 base. This CDR3 has 14 amino acids.

The chain recombines TRBV28 with TRBJ2-1; possibly TRBD2 for D (6 bases). The CDR3 is 17 residues long. Trimming shortened V by 2 bases and J by 3 bases, and 17 bases separated the two germline ends. Germline V gene data show CDR1 as MDHEN and CDR2 as SYDVKM. CDR3 loop: CASSLPWGDHNYNEQFF. CDR3 nucleotides: TGTGCCAGCAGTTTACCCTGGGGGGACCATAACTACAATGAGCAGTTCTTC.

This rearrangement joins TRBV5-4 to TRBJ1-2; D perhaps matches TRBD1 (6 bases). Trimming removed 1 base from V and 8 bases from J, with 12 bases in between. CDR1 and CDR2 (germline): SGHNT, YYREEE (reference sequence). The CDR3 totals 13 residues. The CDR3 loop is CASSLQGGEGYTF. For the CDR3, the DNA is TGTGCCAGCAGCTTGCAAGGGGGGGAAGGCTACACCTTC.

The chain is built from TRBV7-3 and TRBJ2-7; TRBD1 matches at 7 bases. The CDR3 has 12 residues. Germline CDR1 SGHTA, CDR2 FQGTGA. J lost 3 bases, V lost 5 bases, and 1 base had no gene match. Here the CDR3 reads CASSGTDYEQYF. DNA of the CDR3: TGTGCCAGCAGCGGGACAGACTACGAGCAGTACTTC.

The chain links TRBV7-3 to TRBJ2-3; 9 bases line up with TRBD2. The CDR3 is made up of 18 amino acids. With 1 base clipped from V and 2 bases from J, the junction kept 10 bases outside the gene matches. Germline-derived CDR1 and CDR2 are SGHTA and FQGTGA. The CDR3 reads CASSLMIGGLAYTDTQYF. The CDR3 DNA sequence: TGTGCCAGCAGCTTAATGATAGGAGGACTAGCGTACACAGATACGCAGTATTTT.

The sample holds a few counts of this clone. The chain links TRBV7-3 to TRBJ2-1; 7 positions match TRBD1. Germline CDR1 SGHTA, CDR2 FQGTGA. This CDR3 is built from 15 residues. V gave up 2 bases and J gave up 3 bases; unmatched junction bases: 4. The CDR3 loop is CASSLGGTDYNEQFF. The CDR3, as DNA: TGTGCCAGCAGCTTAGGTGGGACAGACTACAATGAGCAGTTCTTC.

The V gene is TRBV4-1, the J gene TRBJ2-7; TRBD2 agrees at 12 bases. Germline V gives CDR1 MGHRA, CDR2 YSYEKL. The CDR3 is made up of 19 amino acids. Losses at the gene ends were 0 bases for V and 0 bases for J; bases not matched to a gene: 9. CDR3: CASSQELPSGRESSYEQYF. The CDR3 DNA is TGCGCCAGCAGCCAAGAGTTGCCTAGCGGGAGGGAGAGCTCCTACGAGCAGTACTTC.

The V call is TRBV7-3, the J call TRBJ2-7, with 9 bases fitting TRBD1. The J segment lost 2 bases and the V segment lost 4 bases, leaving 6 bases of the junction unmatched. This CDR3 is built from 15 residues. CDR1 is SGHTA and CDR2 is FQGTGA in the germline V gene. The CDR3 nucleotides read TGTGCCAGCAGCTCACAGGGGGCCCAACCCTACGAGCAGTACTTC. It codes for CASSSQGAQPYEQYF. Full variable domain (rest looked up from reference TRBV7-3 and TRBJ2-7): GAGVSQTPSNKVTEKGKYVELRCDPISGHTALYWYRQSLGQGPEFLIYFQGTGAADDSGLPNDRFFAVRPEGSVSTLKIQRTERGDSAVYLCASSSQGAQPYEQYFGPGTRLTVT.

This sequence joins TRBV4-1 and TRBJ1-1; 9 nucleotides line up with TRBD1. The germline V gene has CDR1 MGHRA and CDR2 YSYEKL. The CDR3 length is 13 residues. CDR3 in DNA: TGCGACGGCCGGGACAGGGATGACACTGAAGCTTTCTTT. Amino acid sequence: CDGRDRDDTEAFF.

The gene calls are TRBV24-1 and TRBJ2-2; D gene uncertain. The CDR3 totals 15 residues. V was pared by 0 bases and J by 3 bases, with 7 bases between. Germline V lookup: CDR1 KGHDR, CDR2 SFDVKD. The CDR3 DNA sequence: TGTGCCACCAGTGATTTGGAACGCGACACCGGGGAGCTGTTTTTT. As protein: CATSDLERDTGELFF.

This clone was seen only once. The CDR3: CASSQDPTGGNIQYF. For the CDR3, the DNA is TGCGCCAGCAGCCAAGATCCGACAGGGGGGAACATTCAGTACTTC. The chain uses TRBV4-1 and TRBJ2-4, with TRBD1 matching 9 bases. The ends lost 0 bases at V and 7 bases at J; junction bases unmatched: 4. The germline gives CDR1 MGHRA, CDR2 YSYEKL. This CDR3 comprises 15 residues.

The chain has TRBV30 and TRBJ1-6; 8 nucleotides align to TRBD1. CDR3 size: 16 residues. The germline CDR1 and CDR2 sequences are GTSNPN and SVGIG (reference sequence). V trimming: 0 bases; J trimming: 10 bases; junction bases outside the gene matches: 11. CDR3 protein: CAWSVSRTGIESPLHF. The CDR3 nucleotides read TGTGCCTGGAGTGTGTCCAGGACAGGGATAGAGTCACCCCTCCACTTT.

The rearrangement uses TRBV7-6 and TRBJ1-1; D is unresolved. This CDR3 spans 13 amino acids. Trimming removed 5 bases from V and 4 bases from J, with 11 bases in between. Germline V gene lookup returns CDR1 SGHVS and CDR2 FNYEAQ. CDR3 residues: CASSLVALTEAFF. In DNA form, the CDR3 reads TGTGCCAGCAGCCTAGTAGCCCTCACTGAAGCTTTCTTT.

This clone was observed once. The V call is TRBV9, the J call TRBJ2-7; 10 bases map to TRBD1. Per the germline V gene, CDR1 is SGDLS and CDR2 is YYNGEE. The V gene end was trimmed by 4 bases and the J gene end by 6 bases; junction bases not matched to a gene: 10. CDR3 size: 15 residues. In DNA, the CDR3 is TGTGCCAGCAGCCTACATGGGACAGGGGTTGGCGAGCAGTACTTC. Translating gives CASSLHGTGVGEQYF.

This clone appeared once. This rearrangement joins TRBV12-5 to TRBJ2-1; 9 bases match TRBD2. J gave up 7 bases and V 2 bases, and 6 bases lay outside the gene matches. The CDR3 is made up of 15 amino acids. CDR1 is LGHNT, CDR2 FRNRAP, per germline. The CDR3 nucleotides are TGTGCTAGTGGTTTGTTCGAGACTAGCGGTAATGAGCAGTTCTTC. It is translated as CASGLFETSGNEQFF.

The chain is built from TRBV15 and TRBJ1-1; the match to TRBD1 covers 8 bases. Germline V gene data show CDR1 as LNHNV and CDR2 as YYDKDF (reference sequence). The V segment lost 4 bases and the J segment 3 bases; nucleotides outside the gene matches: 1. CDR3 length: 13 residues. CDR3 bases: TGTGCCACCAGCACACAGGGGGACACTGAAGCTTTCTTT. Amino acids: CATSTQGDTEAFF.

This clone appeared a few times. The V gene is TRBV7-2, the J gene TRBJ1-3; 8 nucleotides line up with TRBD1. CDR1 SGHTA and CDR2 FQGNSA come from the germline V gene. This CDR3 is built from 17 residues. V dropped 1 base and J dropped 0; count of bases not matched to a gene: 5. The CDR3 sequence: CASSLDRGTYSGNTIYF. Written as DNA, the CDR3 is TGTGCCAGCAGCTTAGACAGGGGGACATACTCTGGAAACACCATATATTTT. The whole variable domain, remainder taken from reference TRBV7-2 and TRBJ1-3, is GAGVSQSPSNKVTEKGKDVELRCDPISGHTALYWYRQSLGQGLEFLIYFQGNSAPDKSGLPSDRFSAERTGGSVSTLTIQRTQQEDSAVYLCASSLDRGTYSGNTIYFGEGSWLTVV.

This clone was seen a single time. Other DNA sequences within the sample encode an identical CDR3. CDR3 loop: CASTPPGLAAYNEQFF. The CDR3, as DNA: TGTGCCAGTACTCCCCCAGGACTAGCGGCTTACAATGAGCAGTTCTTC. The gene calls are TRBV19 and TRBJ2-1; 10 bases map to TRBD2. The J segment lost 4 bases and the V segment lost 7 bases, leaving 10 bases of the junction unmatched. CDR3 length: 16 residues. Germline assignment: CDR1 LNHDA and CDR2 SQIVND (reference sequence). Using reference TRBV19 and TRBJ2-1 for the parts outside the CDR3, the full variable domain is DGGITQSPKYLFRKEGQNVTLSCEQNLNHDAMYWYRQDPGQGLRLIYYSQIVNDFQKGDIAEGYSVSREKKESFPLTVTSAQKNPTAFYLCASTPPGLAAYNEQFFGPGTRLTVL.

The CDR3, as DNA: TGCGCCAGCAGGGGACAGGTGGGCGCAGATACGCAGTATTTT. This gives the protein CASRGQVGADTQYF. The V call is TRBV5-1, the J call TRBJ2-3; TRBD1 matches at 8 bases. J was trimmed by 4 bases and V by 5 bases; bases with no gene match: 6. The germline CDR1 and CDR2 sequences are SGHRS and YFSETQ. The CDR3 runs to 14 residues.